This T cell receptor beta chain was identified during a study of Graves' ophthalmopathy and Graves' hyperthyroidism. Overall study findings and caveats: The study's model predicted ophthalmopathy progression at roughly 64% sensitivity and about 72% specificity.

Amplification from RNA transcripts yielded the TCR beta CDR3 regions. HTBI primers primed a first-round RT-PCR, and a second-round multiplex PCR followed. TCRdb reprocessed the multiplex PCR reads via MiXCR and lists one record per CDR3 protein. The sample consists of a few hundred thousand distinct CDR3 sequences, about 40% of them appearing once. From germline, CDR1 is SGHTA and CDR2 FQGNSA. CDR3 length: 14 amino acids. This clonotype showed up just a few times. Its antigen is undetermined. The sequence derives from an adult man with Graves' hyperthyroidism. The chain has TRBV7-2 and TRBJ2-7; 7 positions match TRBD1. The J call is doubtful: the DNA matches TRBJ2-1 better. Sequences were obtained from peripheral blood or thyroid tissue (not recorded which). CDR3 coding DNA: TGTGCCAGCAGCTTACACAGGGGAGACAATGAGCAGTTCTTC. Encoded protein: CASSLHRGDNEQFF.